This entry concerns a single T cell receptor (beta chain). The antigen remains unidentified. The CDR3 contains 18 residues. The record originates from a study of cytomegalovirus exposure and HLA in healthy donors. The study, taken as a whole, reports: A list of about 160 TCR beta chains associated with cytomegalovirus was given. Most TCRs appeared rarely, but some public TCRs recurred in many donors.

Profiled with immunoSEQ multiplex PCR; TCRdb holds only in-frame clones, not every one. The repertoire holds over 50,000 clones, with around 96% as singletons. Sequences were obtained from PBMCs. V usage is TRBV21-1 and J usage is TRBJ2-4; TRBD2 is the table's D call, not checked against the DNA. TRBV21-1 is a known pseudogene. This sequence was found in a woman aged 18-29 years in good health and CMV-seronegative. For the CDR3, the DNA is TGTGCCAGGCCCCCGGGGGGGGCGGGGGGACGGGGTGGAAACATTCAGTACTTC. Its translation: CARPPGGAGGRGGNIQYF.